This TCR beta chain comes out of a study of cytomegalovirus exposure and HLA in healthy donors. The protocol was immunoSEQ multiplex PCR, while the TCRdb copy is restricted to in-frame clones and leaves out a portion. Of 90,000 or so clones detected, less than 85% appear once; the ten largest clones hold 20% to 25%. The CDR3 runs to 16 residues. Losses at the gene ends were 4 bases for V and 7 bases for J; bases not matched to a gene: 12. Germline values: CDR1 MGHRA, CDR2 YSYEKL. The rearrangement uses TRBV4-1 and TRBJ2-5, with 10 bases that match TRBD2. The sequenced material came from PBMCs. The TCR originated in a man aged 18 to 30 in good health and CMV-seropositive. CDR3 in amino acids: CASSPRDSGGPGTQYF. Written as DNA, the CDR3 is TGCGCCAGCAGCCCTCGCGATAGCGGGGGGCCCGGGACCCAGTACTTC.